This TCR beta chain is from a study of human T cells and chemical hapten exposure (dated by TCRdb to the early 2020s). Regarding the study in general: For sensitization, 2% DPC in acetone was applied to a 2 cm by 2 cm area of upper inner arm skin. In alopecia patients, the study followed how the peripheral blood TCR repertoire changed in vivo over primary and secondary sensitization to diphenylcyclopropenone (DPC), a hapten. Blood samples were taken from patients before sensitization (week 0) and then at 2, 6 and about 24 weeks after DPC sensitization. Libraries were combined into a pool for sequencing, and differences in TCR yield between samples came mainly from small differences in library volumes within the pool. Blood for TCR sequencing was provided by twenty-nine alopecia patients at one to four time points (pre-sensitization, 2, 6 and 24 weeks). Alopecia areata with under or over 50% scalp involvement, alopecia totalis and alopecia universalis were represented in the patient cohort, which was mostly female. Patch testing on the upper back used Finn chambers containing 0.01% DPC, with scoring done after 6 days according to International Contact Dermatitis Research Group standards. Weekly therapeutic DPC doses were additionally applied to the scalp of patients throughout the roughly 24-week study period.

The receptor library was made with RACE. Sequencing relied on a NextSeq 500. Library preparation attached unique molecular identifiers to individual cDNA molecules for quantitative, reproducible TCR counting. From each blood RNA sample, both TCR alpha and TCR beta chains were sequenced. The paper's processing steps were these. Samples had a median of 95,638 TCRs, with a range from about 23,224 to 750,000. V, J and CDR3 annotation of the TCR reads was carried out using the Decombinator software suite. For PS versus PT1 abundance plots, all samples were subsampled to the same number of TCRs (28,000). TCRs were defined as expanded if absent before sensitization and observed at least eight times at the 2-week time point. TCRdb trimmed the raw reads at Q25, called clones with MiXCR and kept productive beta chains. Rows with one shared CDR3 protein collapse into an entry with the most common genes and DNA. The authors' filters were not applied to this entry. The sample contains some 64,000 distinct CDR3 sequences, more than 9.5% of them found a single time. The ten largest make up roughly 2.3% of the sample.

This clonotype was observed a handful of times. Its antigen is unknown. Base qualities are missing; no much larger clone stands one base away. Reading the label with the study, this specimen's time point is: patch test 3, about 24 weeks after DPC sensitization. What this sample's treatment or condition label stands for: therapeutic diphenylcyclopropenone sensitization with weekly scalp DPC. At every patch-test visit, the blood draw took place before the patch test was put on. Patients were considered eligible if aged 18 to 70, diagnosed with alopecia and deemed suitable for DPC therapy, and patients were excluded if pregnant. Total RNA was extracted from unfractionated whole blood collected in Tempus Blood RNA tubes. Broader findings and caveats from the paper: DPC sensitization did not change the number of TCRs with a frequency above 1 in 1000, and there was no evidence of changes in global repertoire structure. Expanded TCRs formed significantly more large CDR3 similarity clusters than pre-sensitization or healthy control sets, consistent with antigen-driven responses. All patients had alopecia, a presumed autoimmune disease, so their immune response might differ from that of healthy individuals. Patch test score was positively correlated with the number of PT1 expanded TCRs, with significance at thresholds 8, 16 and 32 but not at 4. After repeated subsampling, the strength of the expansion versus patch-test correlation and the threshold at which it became significant changed.

Looking up the germline V gene yields CDR1 SQVTM and CDR2 ANQGSEA. The CDR3, cysteine through phenylalanine, is 13 amino acids long. Only the CDR3 region is kept as DNA, spanning 39 bases read in frame from base 1. Trimming leaves V shorter by 7 bases and J shorter by 0 bases, with the junction holding 4 bases beyond the gene matches. This receptor was obtained from a woman aged 30 to 39 with alopecia areata. Some clones in this sample may be carry-over from other donors' samples. The sample consisted of whole blood, taken in connection with sensitization to the hapten diphenylcyclopropenone (DPC). The chain is made from TRBV29-1 and TRBJ1-1; 8 bases in the middle match TRBD1. The DNA is TGCAGCGCCCGGACAGGGTTGAACACTGAAGCTTTCTTT. The translation is CSARTGLNTEAFF. With the rest looked up from the reference TRBV29-1 and TRBJ1-1 genes rather than sequenced, the full variable domain is SAVISQKPSRDICQRGTSLTIQCQVDSQVTMMFWYRQQPGQSLTLIATANQGSEATYESGFVIDKFPISRPNLTFSTLTVSNMSPEDSSIYLCSARTGLNTEAFFGQGTRLTVV.